This TCR beta chain is from a study of T cell responses to AZD1222 COVID-19 vaccine (dated by TCRdb to about 2021). Regarding the study in general: AZD1222 recipients whose second dose came at about 4 weeks and those whose second dose came at about 12 weeks were combined into one group, since spike-specific TCR depth and breadth did not differ between the two schedules. A total of 233 trial participants underwent TCR sequencing, of whom 200 to 220 had received two doses of AZD1222 and some 26 had received two doses of the MenACWY control vaccine. Enrollment into the trials was organized by age into subgroups of 18-55, 56-69 and 70-plus years, and those subgroups contained roughly 150, 30 and 60 TCR-sequenced participants, respectively.

According to the study, the label for this sample's time point signals: baseline before first vaccination. Vaccinee samples were obtained from the UK trials COV001 and COV002, which included a single-blind randomized controlled phase 2/3 trial of AZD1222 (ChAdOx1 nCoV-19) in healthy adults. Trial participant PBMC samples were collected at day 0 and day 28 after the second dose for TCRbeta chain sequencing. Comment on this clone: The clone's antigen remains unknown. No per-base quality is available; no much larger clone lies one base away.

The CDR3 regions of human TCRbeta chains were analyzed by immunosequencing. The study's own analysis went as follows. TCRs in the repertoires were compared against a reference library of SARS-CoV-2-specific TCRs that had been generated with the MIRA antigen-specificity platform. Breadth meant the fraction of unique TCRs that were SARS-CoV-2-associated, whereas depth meant the fraction of total T cells that were SARS-CoV-2-associated. Each spike-specific TCR was assigned to its reactive spike region and to a CD4 or CD8 class using the MIRA data. Log10-transformed breadth and depth values were compared by one-way ANOVA with Sidak's multiple comparisons tests. In TCRdb, the immuneACCESS table is reduced to in-frame sequences with V and J assigned. These tables do not hold every clone; where another copy was compared, an unresolved V gene accounts for under half, and the others remain unexplained. The DNA was the basis for D and trimming; V, J and clone size are from that table. This sample is represented by around 87,000 clones; 85% to 90% of them were singletons. The ten largest account for more than 8.5% of the sample.

On the study overall, not on this receptor specifically: Most participants were white British and females outnumbered males, and the authors suggested that clonal diversity may have been underestimated. Vaccine-associated CD4 TCRs spanned the whole spike protein, with dominant responses in regions 160-218 and 743-854. Epitopes outside the regions mutated in the B.1.351 and B.1.1.7 variants were reportedly recognized by nearly half of the unique spike-specific TCRs. Conclusions about previously exposed vaccinees are limited, since just a handful of AZD1222 recipients were seropositive for SARS-CoV-2 at baseline. In the small 56-69-year group, the increase in depth fell short of significance, most likely because of low power. After two AZD1222 doses, spike-specific TCR breadth and depth were significantly higher than at day 0 and than in MenACWY recipients. No day 14 peak-response samples were available, so repertoires were characterized only after the peak T cell response.

At the junction V is shortened by 10 bases and J by 1 base; bases outside the gene matches: 7. The CDR3 has 14 amino acids, counting the end cysteine and phenylalanine. Only the CDR3 portion is preserved as DNA: 42 bases, with reading frame beginning at the first base. The germline V gene yields MNHEY for CDR1 and SVGAGI for CDR2. This sample comprised peripheral blood, obtained on day 0 of AZD1222 vaccination. The chain is encoded by TRBV6-5 joined to TRBJ1-5, with 7 bases in between that match TRBD1. The origin of this receptor is an adult in good health. The nucleotide sequence reads TGTGCCACCGGGGACAGAATGAGCAATCAGCCCCAGCATTTT. Translated, it gives CATGDRMSNQPQHF.